A single sample gave rise to the 30 T cell receptor beta chains below, sequenced in a study of T cells after yellow fever vaccination. TCRdb recomputed calls from the 5' RACE reads with MiXCR, one row per CDR3 protein. The sample lists 500,000 to 650,000 distinct CDR3 sequences; over 9% were seen once. The sample consisted of PBMCs, taken on the day of the yellow fever booster vaccination. The receptors were sampled from a man under 40 who received the YFV17D yellow fever vaccine.

The chain carries TRBV16 and TRBJ2-7, with TRBD1 matching over 9 bases. Germline CDR1 is KGHSY and CDR2 is FQNENV. CDR3 length equals 16 residues. V lost 3 bases to trimming and J lost 1 base; unmatched junction nucleotides: 7. The DNA for the CDR3 is TGTGCCAGCAGCCAGGGCGGGACAGGGAGTTCCTACGAGCAGTACTTC. Encoded protein: CASSQGGTGSSYEQYF.

This clonotype was picked up a small number of times. The chain carries TRBV28 and TRBJ2-5; unclear D gene. There are 13 residues in the CDR3. V shed 4 bases and J shed 4 bases, with 10 bases lying between them. CDR1 is MDHEN, CDR2 SYDVKM, per germline. CDR3 residues: CASSYRPGETQYF. As DNA, the CDR3 is TGTGCCAGCAGTTACAGACCCGGAGAGACCCAGTACTTC.

In its sample, this clonotype was seen a few times. The V and J genes are TRBV7-2 and TRBJ2-5; no definite D call. This CDR3 is 11 amino acids long. V dropped 6 bases and J dropped 6 bases, with 8 bases sitting between them. Germline CDR1 reads SGHTA; CDR2 reads FQGNSA. The DNA for the CDR3 is TGTGCCAGCAGTGATGCCCAGACCCAGTACTTC. It translates to CASSDAQTQYF.

This clonotype occurred many times. This rearrangement joins TRBV28 to TRBJ1-2; D not certain. V gave up 6 bases and J gave up 1 base, with 9 bases separating them. CDR1 and CDR2 (germline): MDHEN, SYDVKM. There are 13 residues in the CDR3. CDR3 region: CASSPASNYGYTF. The CDR3 region has the DNA TGTGCCAGCAGCCCGGCCAGTAACTATGGCTACACCTTC.

The rearrangement joins TRBV28 to TRBJ1-2; D might be TRBD1 (5 bases). V was shortened by 6 bases and J by 8 bases, with 16 bases between the two germline ends. CDR1 is MDHEN, CDR2 SYDVKM, per germline. This CDR3 spans 13 amino acids. CDR3 nucleotides: TGTGCCAGCAGACCCCCGGGGGATAGAGGCTACACCTTC. It encodes CASRPPGDRGYTF.

The V and J genes are TRBV30 and TRBJ2-7, with D possibly being TRBD1 (6 bases). The CDR3 length is 15 residues. V lost 8 bases and J lost 2, with 22 bases in between. The germline CDR1 and CDR2 sequences are GTSNPN and SVGIG (reference sequence). The CDR3 loop is CALDRGDRSTYEQYF. As DNA, the CDR3 is TGTGCCCTGGACCGGGGTGACAGGAGCACCTACGAGCAGTACTTC.

The rearrangement joins TRBV27 to TRBJ2-7, with TRBD2 as a possible D gene (6 bases). Between the trimmed V and J ends, which lost 7 bases and 0 bases, there was a span of 28 bases. CDR1 MNHEY and CDR2 SMNVEV come from the germline V gene (reference sequence). This CDR3 contains 19 residues. For the CDR3, the DNA is TGTGCCAGCACCCCCCCTAGCTCTAAAATTAGCGGCAGCTCCTACGAGCAGTACTTC. Translating gives CASTPPSSKISGSSYEQYF.

The table lists this clonotype with a few counts. The gene calls are TRBV28 and TRBJ2-3; D is ambiguous. This CDR3 spans 13 amino acids. V was cut by 7 bases and J by 2 bases, with 10 bases left in between. Germline V gene sequence: CDR1 MDHEN, CDR2 SYDVKM. The CDR3 nucleotides read TGTGCCAGCATCGGCAGTATCACAGATACGCAGTATTTT. Translation gives CASIGSITDTQYF.

This clonotype was counted a few times. V usage is TRBV29-1 and J usage is TRBJ2-7; 8 bases are shared with TRBD1. Germline V gene sequence: CDR1 SQVTM, CDR2 ANQGSEA. This CDR3 is 12 amino acids long. J was trimmed by 7 bases and V by 6 bases; bases with no gene match: 8. CDR3 residues: CSVRQGWGEQYF. The CDR3, as DNA: TGCAGCGTAAGACAGGGGTGGGGGGAGCAGTACTTC.

This clonotype was recorded a few times. The chain uses TRBV7-3 and TRBJ1-1; 7 bases agree with TRBD1. This CDR3 has 13 amino acids. The V gene's germline CDR1 is SGHTA and CDR2 FQGTGA. Germline trimming cut 3 bases from V and 3 bases from J; bases unmatched to any gene: 1. This CDR3 is CASSFDRDTEAFF. Here the CDR3 DNA reads TGTGCCAGCAGCTTTGACAGGGACACTGAAGCTTTCTTT.

CDR3: CASLYRLRRYYGYTF. Written as DNA, the CDR3 is TGTGCCAGCCTGTACCGGTTGCGCAGATACTATGGCTACACCTTC. The chain has TRBV6-8 and TRBJ1-2, with D unresolved. The germline V and J ends were trimmed by 8 bases and 3 bases, with 19 bases remaining between them. CDR3 size: 15 residues. Germline CDR1 reads MNHGY; CDR2 reads SAAAGT.

This clonotype was counted many times. This chain joins TRBV29-1 and TRBJ2-2; D perhaps matches TRBD1 (5 bases). This CDR3 is built from 15 residues. Germline V CDR1 and CDR2: SQVTM, ANQGSEA. Deletions cut 5 bases from V and 1 base from J, with 14 bases between. The CDR3 DNA reads TGCAGCGTTTTGCTGGGGCACCAGAACACCGGGGAGCTGTTTTTT. The encoded protein is CSVLLGHQNTGELFF.

The V call is TRBV28, the J call TRBJ2-7; 10 bases fit TRBD2. The V gene's germline CDR1 is MDHEN and CDR2 SYDVKM. Trimming cost V 6 bases and J 3 bases; bases outside gene matches: 8. The CDR3 spans 15 residues. The CDR3 region has the DNA TGTGCCAGCAGACCGCCACTAGCGGGAAACTACGAGCAGTACTTC. Protein: CASRPPLAGNYEQYF.

This chain joins TRBV6-5 and TRBJ2-1; TRBD2 matches 7 bases. This CDR3 region has 16 residues. V trimming: 3 bases; J trimming: 4 bases; junction bases outside the gene matches: 9. Germline loops: CDR1 MNHEY, CDR2 SVGAGI. The CDR3 DNA reads as TGTGCCAGCAGTTATACCGGGAGGTATCCTTACAATGAGCAGTTCTTC. It is translated as CASSYTGRYPYNEQFF.

This clonotype has only a few counts. V gene TRBV15 combines with J gene TRBJ2-1, with unresolved D. V was cut by 5 bases and J by 6 bases, with 11 bases left in between. CDR3 length equals 13 residues. From germline, CDR1 is LNHNV and CDR2 YYDKDF (reference sequence). The CDR3 sequence is CATSPRLVNEQFF. The CDR3 nucleotides read TGTGCCACCAGCCCCCGGCTAGTCAATGAGCAGTTCTTC. Supplemented by reference TRBV15 and TRBJ2-1, the full variable domain reads DAMVIQNPRYQVTQFGKPVTLSCSQTLNHNVMYWYQQKSSQAPKLLFHYYDKDFNNEADTPDNFQSRRPNTSFCFLDIRSPGLGDTAMYLCATSPRLVNEQFFGPGTRLTVL.

This clonotype was seen many times. The chain is built from TRBV20-1 and TRBJ2-3; tentatively, D is TRBD1 (5 bases). V dropped 3 bases and J dropped 0 bases, with 7 bases sitting between them. The germline V gene encodes CDR1 DFQATT and CDR2 SNEGSKA (reference sequence). The CDR3 runs 13 residues. The CDR3 DNA follows: TGCAGTGCTAGTACAGGTAGCACAGATACGCAGTATTTT. Its translation is CSASTGSTDTQYF.

The chain is built from TRBV28 and TRBJ1-4; weak D call: TRBD1 (6 bases). There are 15 residues in the CDR3. CDR1 and CDR2 (germline): MDHEN, SYDVKM. V shed 2 bases and J shed 8 bases, with 15 bases lying between them. The CDR3 reads CASSLGGPAREKLFF. The CDR3 coding sequence is TGTGCCAGCAGTTTAGGGGGGCCGGCGAGGGAAAAACTGTTTTTT.

This clonotype was picked up a small number of times. The rearrangement uses TRBV5-1 and TRBJ1-1, with a tentative D call TRBD1 (6 bases). Germline V gene lookup returns CDR1 SGHRS and CDR2 YFSETQ. The CDR3 runs to 15 residues. Trimming removed 0 bases at V and 3 bases at J, with 12 bases between. CDR3 amino acids: CASSLVAGEYTEAFF. CDR3 nucleotide sequence: TGCGCCAGCAGCTTGGTGGCAGGGGAGTACACTGAAGCTTTCTTT.

As for this clonotype: The conserved final phenylalanine or tryptophan is absent from the CDR3, which likely points to a read error. The DNA of the CDR3 is TGTGCCAGCAGCGTAGACGGAAGGGACAATGAGCAGTTCTCC. The encoded protein is CASSVDGRDNEQFS. V and J are TRBV9 and TRBJ2-1, with D uncertain. The V end was cut by 0 bases, the J end by 5 bases, with 9 bases between. The length of the CDR3 is 14 residues. Per germline, CDR1 SGDLS and CDR2 YYNGEE.

The gene calls are TRBV12-3 or TRBV12-4 and TRBJ1-1, with D maybe TRBD1 (5 bases). CDR3 length equals 15 residues. Deletions cut 2 bases from V and 4 bases from J, with 14 bases between. This CDR3 reads CASSLNIRAGTEAFF. DNA of the CDR3: TGTGCCAGCAGTTTAAATATCAGGGCGGGCACTGAAGCTTTCTTT.

This clonotype has a handful of counts. This chain links TRBV7-2 with TRBJ2-1; D unclear. Germline CDR1 reads SGHTA; CDR2 reads FQGNSA. There are 15 residues in the CDR3. V lost 1 base and J 5 bases, leaving 12 bases between the germline ends. The CDR3 reads CASSLVGSRNNEQFF. The CDR3 nucleotides are TGTGCCAGCAGCTTAGTGGGTAGCAGAAACAATGAGCAGTTCTTC.

The J gene is TRBJ2-7, the V gene TRBV11-3; D not resolved. Trimming removed 5 bases from V and 3 bases from J, with 17 bases in between. The CDR3 runs 15 residues. Looked up from germline, CDR1 is SGHNT and CDR2 is YENEEA. The CDR3 DNA follows: TGTGCCAGCAGCCCCAGTCCAGGTCCCCTCTACGAGCAGTACTTC. This sequence encodes CASSPSPGPLYEQYF.

This clonotype was detected a few times. The chain carries TRBV6-4 and TRBJ1-2; D is perhaps TRBD1 (5 bases). With 5 bases removed from V and 2 bases from J, the gap between germline ends came to 12 bases. CDR3 length equals 14 residues. Germline values: CDR1 MRHNA, CDR2 SNTAGT. CDR3 region: CASSPDRGNYGYTF. CDR3 bases: TGTGCCAGCAGTCCCGACCGGGGGAACTATGGCTACACCTTC.

This chain joins TRBV27 and TRBJ1-5, with a tentative D call TRBD1 (6 bases). Germline V gene sequence: CDR1 MNHEY, CDR2 SMNVEV (reference sequence). V dropped 3 bases and J dropped 4 bases, with 10 bases sitting between them. The CDR3 has 14 amino acids. The CDR3 spells CASSFRQANQPQHF. The CDR3 DNA reads as TGTGCCAGCAGTTTTAGACAGGCGAATCAGCCCCAGCATTTT.

V gene TRBV5-3 combines with J gene TRBJ2-7, with a tentative D call TRBD1 (7 bases). TRBV5-3 is designated an ORF whose function remains uncertain. Deletions cut 4 bases from V and 7 bases from J, with 15 bases between. The CDR3 sequence is 13 residues long. The CDR3 DNA follows: TGTGCCAGAAGCCTTACGACAGGGAGGGAGCAGTACTTC. Residues: CARSLTTGREQYF.

CDR3 nucleotide sequence: TGTGCCAGCAGTGAAGCGCGCCGGGTGGGGAACACCGGGGAGCTGTTTTTT. Its translation: CASSEARRVGNTGELFF. The chain has TRBV2 and TRBJ2-2, with no clear D. Germline CDR1 and CDR2: SNHLY and FYNNEI. The CDR3 is made up of 17 amino acids. The germline V and J ends were trimmed by 0 bases and 1 base, with 12 bases remaining between them.

The chain is built from TRBV6-1 and TRBJ2-2; the D is unclear. The CDR3 spans 14 residues. V was trimmed by 8 bases and J by 2 bases, leaving 12 bases between them. Germline CDR1 MNHNS, CDR2 SASEGT. The CDR3 loop reads CASVASPNTGELFF. CDR3 sequence (DNA): TGTGCCAGCGTCGCCTCCCCAAACACCGGGGAGCTGTTTTTT.

This CDR3 reads CSAQRGAVSNQPQHF. For the CDR3, the DNA is TGCAGTGCACAGAGAGGGGCAGTTAGCAATCAGCCCCAGCATTTT. The chain recombines TRBV20-1 with TRBJ1-5; tentatively, D is TRBD1 (5 bases). Looked up from germline, CDR1 is DFQATT and CDR2 is SNEGSKA (reference sequence). V lost 6 bases and J 0 bases, leaving 15 bases between the germline ends. CDR3 length: 15 residues.

This rearrangement joins TRBV6-2 or TRBV6-3 to TRBJ2-3; 11 bases match TRBD2. Per the germline V gene, CDR1 is MNHEY and CDR2 is SVGEGT. V gave up 5 bases and J gave up 4 bases; unmatched junction bases: 11. The CDR3 spans 17 residues. In nucleotides, the CDR3 is TGTGCCAGCAGTACTACTACACTAGCGGGAGCCGCAGATACGCAGTATTTT. Translation: CASSTTTLAGAADTQYF.

This clonotype turned up a few times. V is TRBV20-1 and J is TRBJ2-1; D is uncertain. The V end was cut by 3 bases, the J end by 8 bases, with 5 bases between. Germline values: CDR1 DFQATT, CDR2 SNEGSKA (reference sequence). The CDR3 runs 10 residues. CDR3: CSASPYEQFF. As DNA, the CDR3 is TGCAGTGCTAGTCCCTATGAGCAGTTCTTC.